The 4 T cell receptor beta chains below were found in one sample sequenced in a study of blood T cell repertoires in COVID-19. Repertoires were generated with immunoSEQ multiplex PCR, while TCRdb's copy carries only in-frame clones and drops some. The table includes hundreds of thousands of clones, 65% to 90% detected once. The sample comprised peripheral blood. The receptors were gathered from a man aged 50 to 60 with active or convalescent COVID-19.

The chain carries TRBV7-6 and TRBJ2-1; the match to TRBD1 covers 8 bases. Per the germline V gene, CDR1 is SGHVS and CDR2 is FNYEAQ. The CDR3 sequence is 15 residues long. J was trimmed by 4 bases and V by 1 base; bases with no gene match: 3. The CDR3 sequence is CASSLVTGAYNEQFF. The CDR3 DNA is TGTGCCAGCAGCTTAGTGACAGGGGCGTACAATGAGCAGTTCTTC.

The CDR3 region is CASSSTSAGNSPLHF. The CDR3 DNA sequence: TGTGCCAGTAGTAGCACATCCGCCGGGAATTCACCCCTCCACTTT. The V and J genes are TRBV19 and TRBJ1-6; D is uncertain. CDR3 length: 15 amino acids. Germline V lookup: CDR1 LNHDA, CDR2 SQIVND (reference sequence). V lost 4 bases to trimming and J lost 7 bases, with 14 bases between them.

The genes are TRBV7-3 and TRBJ1-1, with D unresolved. The CDR3 is made up of 13 amino acids. In germline, CDR1 is SGHTA, CDR2 FQGTGA. V gave up 0 bases and J gave up 6 bases, with 8 bases separating them. The CDR3 DNA reads as TGTGCCAGCAGCTTAACGTCCACAGCTGAAGCTTTCTTT. Its translation: CASSLTSTAEAFF.

V and J are TRBV7-9 and TRBJ2-7, with TRBD2 as a possible D gene (7 bases). V was clipped by 2 bases and J by 4 bases, with 12 bases between them. Per germline, CDR1 SEHNR and CDR2 FQNEAQ (reference sequence). The CDR3 loop spans 14 amino acids. The chain's CDR3 is CASSLKGGEYEQYF. CDR3 bases: TGTGCCAGCAGCTTAAAAGGGGGGGAATACGAGCAGTACTTC.